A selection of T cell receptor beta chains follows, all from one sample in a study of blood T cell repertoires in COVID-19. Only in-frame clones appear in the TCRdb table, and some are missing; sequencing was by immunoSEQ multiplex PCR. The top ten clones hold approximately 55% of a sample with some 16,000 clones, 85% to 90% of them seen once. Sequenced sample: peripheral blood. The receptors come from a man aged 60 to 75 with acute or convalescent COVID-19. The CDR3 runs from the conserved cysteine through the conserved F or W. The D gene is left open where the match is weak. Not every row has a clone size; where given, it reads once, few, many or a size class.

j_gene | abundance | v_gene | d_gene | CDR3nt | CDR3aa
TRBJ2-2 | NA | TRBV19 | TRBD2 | TGTGCCAGTAGTCCCCTCGGGACTAGCGGGCCCGGGGAGCTGTTTTTT | CASSPLGTSGPGELFF
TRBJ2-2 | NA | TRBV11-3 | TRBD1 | TGTGCCAGCAGCCCGCGGACAGGGAACACCGGGGAGCTGTTTTTT | CASSPRTGNTGELFF
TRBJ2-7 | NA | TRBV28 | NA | TGTGCCAGCAATCCACCTGGGCCGCGCTACGAGCAGTACTTC | CASNPPGPRYEQYF
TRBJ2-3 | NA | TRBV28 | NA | TGTGCCAGCACTACAGAGGGCGGTAGCACAGATACGCAGTATTTT | CASTTEGGSTDTQYF
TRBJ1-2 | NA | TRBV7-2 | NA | TGTGCCAGCAGCTTAGATGAGGGTAGAGGCTACACCTTC | CASSLDEGRGYTF
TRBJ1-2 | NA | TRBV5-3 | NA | TGTGCCAGAAGCTTGGGGCCAGGGTGTGGCTACACCTTC | CARSLGPGCGYTF
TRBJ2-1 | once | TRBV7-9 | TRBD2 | TGTGCCAGCAGCTTGGCACTAGCGGGACCCAATGAGCAGTTCTTC | CASSLALAGPNEQFF
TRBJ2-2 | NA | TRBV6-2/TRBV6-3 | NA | TGTGCCAGCAGTTACTTCGGGACCGGGGAGCTGTTTTTT | CASSYFGTGELFF
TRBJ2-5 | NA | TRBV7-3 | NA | TGTGCCAGCAGCCGATCACTAGGATCTGGAGAGACCCAGTACTTC | CASSRSLGSGETQYF
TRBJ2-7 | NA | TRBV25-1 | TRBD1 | TGTGCCAGCAGTGGAGGGGACAGTGCCTACGAGCAGTACTTC | CASSGGDSAYEQYF
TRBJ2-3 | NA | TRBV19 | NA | TGTGCCAGTAGTACGTCCGGGGGGCAAAGAGATACGCAGTATTTT | CASSTSGGQRDTQYF
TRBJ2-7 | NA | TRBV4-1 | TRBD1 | TGCGCCAGCAGCGATCCCGACAGGGAAGGAAAGGACGAGCAGTACTTC | CASSDPDREGKDEQYF
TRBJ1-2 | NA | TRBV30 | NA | TGTGCCTGGAGAGGGCGGGGGGCTGATGGCTACACCTTC | CAWRGRGADGYTF
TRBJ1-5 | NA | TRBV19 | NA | TGTGCCAGTAGTATTGTGGCAGTGAATCAGCCCCAGCATTTT | CASSIVAVNQPQHF
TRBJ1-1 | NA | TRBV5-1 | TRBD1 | TGCGCCAGCAGCGTATCAGGGGGCGGGTCGAACACTGAAGCTTTCTTT | CASSVSGGGSNTEAFF
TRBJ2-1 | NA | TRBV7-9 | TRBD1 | TGTGCCAGCAGCTTGGGACAGGGGATGGGTGAGCAGTTCTTC | CASSLGQGMGEQFF
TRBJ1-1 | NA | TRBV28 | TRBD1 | TGTGCCAGCAGTCCCGGGACAGGGGGCAATAGGTACACTGAAGCTTTCTTT | CASSPGTGGNRYTEAFF
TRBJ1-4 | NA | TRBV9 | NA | TGTGCCAGCAGCGGTGGGCCTGCAACTAATGAAAAACTGTTTTTT | CASSGGPATNEKLFF
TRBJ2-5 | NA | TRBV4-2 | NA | TGTGCCAGCAGCCAAGAGTCTAGTACAGAGACCCAGTACTTC | CASSQESSTETQYF
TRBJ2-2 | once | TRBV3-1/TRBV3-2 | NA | TGTGCCAGCAGCCCCCGACGGGGAGACACCGGGGAGCTGTTTTTT | CASSPRRGDTGELFF
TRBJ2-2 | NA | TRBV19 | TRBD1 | TGTGCCAGTAGGATTACAGGGGGCGCAGGCACCGGGGAGCTGTTTTTT | CASRITGGAGTGELFF
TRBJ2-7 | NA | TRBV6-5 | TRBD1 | TGTGCCAGCAGTTACTCTCTGACAGGGAGCAAATCCGAGCAGTACTTC | CASSYSLTGSKSEQYF
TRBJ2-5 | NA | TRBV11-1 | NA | TGTGCCAGCAGCTTACATCCAGAGACCCAGTACTTC | CASSLHPETQYF
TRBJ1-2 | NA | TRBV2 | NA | TGTGCCAGCGCGGGGGATGCACATGGCTACACCTTC | CASAGDAHGYTF
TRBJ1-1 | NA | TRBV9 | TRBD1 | TGTGCCAGCTCACAGGGGGCGAACACTGAAGCTTTCTTT | CASSQGANTEAFF
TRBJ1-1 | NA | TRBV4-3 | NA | TGCGCCAGCAGCCAGAACAGGGCAATGAACACTGAAGCTTTCTTT | CASSQNRAMNTEAFF
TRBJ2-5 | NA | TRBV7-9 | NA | TGTGCCAGCAGCCCCACGCCTAGAGAGACCCAGTACTTC | CASSPTPRETQYF
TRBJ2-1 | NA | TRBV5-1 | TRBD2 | TGCGCCAGCAGCCTCACGACTAGCGGGAGTACGGGCAATGAGCAGTTCTTC | CASSLTTSGSTGNEQFF
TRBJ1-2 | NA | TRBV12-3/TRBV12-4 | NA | TGTGCCAGCAGCCCAACAGTTAACTATGGCTACACCTTC | CASSPTVNYGYTF
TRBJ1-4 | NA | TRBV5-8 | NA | TGTGCCAGCAGCCCGGGAGTGAGAACAACTAATGAAAAACTGTTTTTT | CASSPGVRTTNEKLFF
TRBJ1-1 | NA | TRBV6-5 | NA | TGTGCCAGCAGTTACGGCCCCAGGGATGAAGCTTTCTTT | CASSYGPRDEAFF
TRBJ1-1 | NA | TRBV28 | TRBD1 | TGTGCCAGCAGTAGACAGGGGTTGAGCACTGAAGCTTTCTTT | CASSRQGLSTEAFF
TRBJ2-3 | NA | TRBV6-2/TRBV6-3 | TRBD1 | TGTGCCAGCAGTACAAGACAGGGCTTAGATACGCAGTATTTT | CASSTRQGLDTQYF
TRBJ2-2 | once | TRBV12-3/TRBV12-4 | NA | TGTGCCAGCAGCCCCAGGGTACGTGGGGAGCTGTTTTTT | CASSPRVRGELFF
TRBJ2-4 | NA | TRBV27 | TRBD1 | TGTGCCAGCAGTCCACGACAGGGGGGGAAAAACATTCAGTACTTC | CASSPRQGGKNIQYF
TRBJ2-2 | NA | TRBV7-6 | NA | TGTGCCAGCAGCTTTGCCGGGACTCTGACCGGGGAGCTGTTTTTT | CASSFAGTLTGELFF
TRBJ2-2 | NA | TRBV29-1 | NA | TGCAGCGCCACGAAGGGGCAGGGCTCGTGGGGTAACACCGGGGAGCTGTTTTTT | CSATKGQGSWGNTGELFF
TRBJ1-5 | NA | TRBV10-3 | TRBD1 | TGTGCCATCAGTGAGTCGGACAGGGGATGGCAGCCCCAGCATTTT | CAISESDRGWQPQHF